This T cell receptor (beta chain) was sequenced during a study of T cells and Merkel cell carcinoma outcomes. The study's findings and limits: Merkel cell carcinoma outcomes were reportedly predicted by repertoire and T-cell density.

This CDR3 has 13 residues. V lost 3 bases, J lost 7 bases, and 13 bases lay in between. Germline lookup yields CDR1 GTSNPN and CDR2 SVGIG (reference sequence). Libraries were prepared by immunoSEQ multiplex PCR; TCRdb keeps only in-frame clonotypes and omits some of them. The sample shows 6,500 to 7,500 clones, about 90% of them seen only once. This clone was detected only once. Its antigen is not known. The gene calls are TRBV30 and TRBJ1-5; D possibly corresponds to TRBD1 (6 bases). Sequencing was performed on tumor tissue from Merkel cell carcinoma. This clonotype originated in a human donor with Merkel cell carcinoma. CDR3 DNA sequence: TGTGCCTGGAGCCCAGGGGTCGGACAGCCCCAGCATTTT. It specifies CAWSPGVGQPQHF.